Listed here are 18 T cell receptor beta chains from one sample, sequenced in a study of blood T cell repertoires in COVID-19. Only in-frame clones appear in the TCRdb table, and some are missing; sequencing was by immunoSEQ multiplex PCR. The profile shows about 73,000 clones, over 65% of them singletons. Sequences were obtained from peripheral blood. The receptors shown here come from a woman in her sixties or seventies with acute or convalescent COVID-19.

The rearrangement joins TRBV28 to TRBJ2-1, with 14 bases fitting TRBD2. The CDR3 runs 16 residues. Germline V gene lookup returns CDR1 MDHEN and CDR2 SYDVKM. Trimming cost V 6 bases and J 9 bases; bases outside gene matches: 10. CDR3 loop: CASRTGTSGSRPEQFF. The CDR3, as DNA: TGTGCCAGCAGAACCGGGACTAGCGGGAGCCGGCCTGAGCAGTTCTTC.

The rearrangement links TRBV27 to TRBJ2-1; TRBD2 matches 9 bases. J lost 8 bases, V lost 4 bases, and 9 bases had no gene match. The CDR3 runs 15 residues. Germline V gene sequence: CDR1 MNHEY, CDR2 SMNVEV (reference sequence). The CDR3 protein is CASSSPSTSGDEQFF. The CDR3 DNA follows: TGTGCCAGCAGTTCGCCTTCGACTAGCGGCGATGAGCAGTTCTTC.

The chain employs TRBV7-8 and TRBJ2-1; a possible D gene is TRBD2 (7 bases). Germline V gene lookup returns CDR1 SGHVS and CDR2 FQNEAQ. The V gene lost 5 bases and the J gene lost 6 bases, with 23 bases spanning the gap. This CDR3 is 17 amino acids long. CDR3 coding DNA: TGTGCCAGCAGCCCAAGGGGGGGTCGGACCCCCTCCAATGAGCAGTTCTTC. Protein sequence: CASSPRGGRTPSNEQFF.

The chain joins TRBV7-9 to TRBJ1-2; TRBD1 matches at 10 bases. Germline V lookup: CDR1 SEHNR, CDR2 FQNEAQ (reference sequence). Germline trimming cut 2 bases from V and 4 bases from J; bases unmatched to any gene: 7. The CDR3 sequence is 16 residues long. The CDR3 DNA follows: TGTGCCAGCAGCTTAAAGGAGGGGACAGGGGTCTATGGCTACACCTTC. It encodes CASSLKEGTGVYGYTF.

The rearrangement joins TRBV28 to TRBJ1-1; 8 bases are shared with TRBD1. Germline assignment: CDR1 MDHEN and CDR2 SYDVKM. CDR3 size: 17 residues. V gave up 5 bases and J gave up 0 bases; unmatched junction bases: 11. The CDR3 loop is CASSPIGQGFMNTEAFF. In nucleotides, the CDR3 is TGTGCCAGCAGTCCGATCGGACAGGGATTCATGAACACTGAAGCTTTCTTT.

CDR3 region: CASSESAGGINTQYF. The CDR3 region has the DNA TGTGCCAGCAGTGAATCAGCGGGGGGCATAAATACGCAGTATTTT. The rearrangement joins TRBV6-1 to TRBJ2-3, with 9 nucleotides matching TRBD2. This CDR3 spans 15 amino acids. From germline, CDR1 is MNHNS and CDR2 SASEGT. V lost 2 bases to trimming and J lost 7 bases; unmatched junction nucleotides: 7.

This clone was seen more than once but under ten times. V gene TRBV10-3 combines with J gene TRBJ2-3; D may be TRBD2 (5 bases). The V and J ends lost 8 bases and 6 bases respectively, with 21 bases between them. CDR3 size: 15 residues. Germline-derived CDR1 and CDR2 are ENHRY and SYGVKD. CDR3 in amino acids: CAIRGTSEAKDTQYF. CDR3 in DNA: TGTGCCATCCGGGGTACATCTGAAGCAAAGGATACGCAGTATTTT.

The CDR3 here is CASSVEGGGRAFF. The CDR3 nucleotides are TGTGCCAGCAGCGTAGAAGGAGGAGGAAGGGCTTTCTTT. This sequence joins TRBV9 and TRBJ1-1; D gene uncertain. Germline loops: CDR1 SGDLS, CDR2 YYNGEE. The CDR3 extends over 13 amino acids. Deletions cut 0 bases from V and 11 bases from J, with 14 bases between.

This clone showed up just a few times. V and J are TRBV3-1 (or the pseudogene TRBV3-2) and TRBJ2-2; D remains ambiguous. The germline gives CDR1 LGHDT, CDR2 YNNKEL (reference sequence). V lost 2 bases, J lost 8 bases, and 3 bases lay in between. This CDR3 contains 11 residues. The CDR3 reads CASSQSGELFF. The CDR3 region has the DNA TGTGCCAGCAGCCAATCAGGGGAGCTGTTTTTT.

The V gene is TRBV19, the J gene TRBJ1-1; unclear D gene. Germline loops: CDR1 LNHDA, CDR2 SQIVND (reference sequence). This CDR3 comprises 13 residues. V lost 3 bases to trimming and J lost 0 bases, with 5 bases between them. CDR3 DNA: TGTGCCAGTAGTATGCAGATGAACACTGAAGCTTTCTTT. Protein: CASSMQMNTEAFF. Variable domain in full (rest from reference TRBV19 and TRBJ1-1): DGGITQSPKYLFRKEGQNVTLSCEQNLNHDAMYWYRQDPGQGLRLIYYSQIVNDFQKGDIAEGYSVSREKKESFPLTVTSAQKNPTAFYLCASSMQMNTEAFFGQGTRLTVV.

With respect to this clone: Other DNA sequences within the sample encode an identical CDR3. The CDR3: CAWSVQGGQPQHF. For the CDR3, the DNA is TGTGCCTGGAGTGTACAGGGGGGCCAGCCCCAGCATTTT. The chain has TRBV30 and TRBJ1-5, with 8 bases lining up with TRBD1. The junction had 2 bases not matched to a gene; V was cut back by 0 bases and J by 7 bases. Germline assignment: CDR1 GTSNPN and CDR2 SVGIG (reference sequence). The CDR3 is 13 residues long.

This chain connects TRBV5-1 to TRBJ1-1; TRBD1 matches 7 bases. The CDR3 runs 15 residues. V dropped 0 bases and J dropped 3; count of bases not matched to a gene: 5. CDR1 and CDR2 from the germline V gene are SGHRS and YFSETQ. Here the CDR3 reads CASSLVPGGYTEAFF. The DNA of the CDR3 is TGCGCCAGCAGCTTGGTTCCAGGGGGGTACACTGAAGCTTTCTTT.

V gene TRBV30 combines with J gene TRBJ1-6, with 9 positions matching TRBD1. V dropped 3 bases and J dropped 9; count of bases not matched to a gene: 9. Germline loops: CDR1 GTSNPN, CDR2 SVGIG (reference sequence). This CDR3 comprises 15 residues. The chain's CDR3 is CAWSTGQGIRSPLHF. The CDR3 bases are TGTGCCTGGAGCACGGGACAGGGTATTCGTTCACCCCTCCACTTT.

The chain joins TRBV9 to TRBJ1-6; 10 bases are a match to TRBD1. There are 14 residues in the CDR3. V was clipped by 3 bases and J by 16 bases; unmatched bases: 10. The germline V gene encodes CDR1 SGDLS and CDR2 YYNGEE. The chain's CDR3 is CASSETGGLSPLHF. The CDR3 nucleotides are TGTGCCAGCAGCGAGACAGGGGGCCTGTCCCCTCTCCACTTT.

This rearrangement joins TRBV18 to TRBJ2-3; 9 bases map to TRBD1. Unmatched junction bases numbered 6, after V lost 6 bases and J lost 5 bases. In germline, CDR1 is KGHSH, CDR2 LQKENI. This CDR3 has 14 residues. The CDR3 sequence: CASSRTGAGDTQYF. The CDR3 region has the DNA TGTGCCAGCTCCCGGACAGGGGCGGGAGATACGCAGTATTTT.

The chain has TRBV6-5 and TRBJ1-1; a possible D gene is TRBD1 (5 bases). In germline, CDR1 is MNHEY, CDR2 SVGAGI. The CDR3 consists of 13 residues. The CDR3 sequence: CVSVGGRNTEAFF. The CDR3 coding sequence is TGTGTATCAGTGGGGGGTCGGAACACTGAAGCTTTCTTT.

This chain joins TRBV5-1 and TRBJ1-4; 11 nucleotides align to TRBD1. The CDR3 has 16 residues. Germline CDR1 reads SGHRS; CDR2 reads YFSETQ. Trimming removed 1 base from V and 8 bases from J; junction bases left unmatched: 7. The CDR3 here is CASSLWPGQGEEKLFF. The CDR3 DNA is TGCGCCAGCAGCTTGTGGCCGGGACAGGGGGAAGAAAAACTGTTTTTT.

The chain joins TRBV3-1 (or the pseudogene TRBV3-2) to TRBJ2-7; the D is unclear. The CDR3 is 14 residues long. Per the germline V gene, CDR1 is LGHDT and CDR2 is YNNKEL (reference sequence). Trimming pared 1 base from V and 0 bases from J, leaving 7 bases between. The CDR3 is CASSQGTYSYEQYF. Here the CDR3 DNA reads TGTGCCAGCAGCCAAGGCACTTACTCCTACGAGCAGTACTTC.